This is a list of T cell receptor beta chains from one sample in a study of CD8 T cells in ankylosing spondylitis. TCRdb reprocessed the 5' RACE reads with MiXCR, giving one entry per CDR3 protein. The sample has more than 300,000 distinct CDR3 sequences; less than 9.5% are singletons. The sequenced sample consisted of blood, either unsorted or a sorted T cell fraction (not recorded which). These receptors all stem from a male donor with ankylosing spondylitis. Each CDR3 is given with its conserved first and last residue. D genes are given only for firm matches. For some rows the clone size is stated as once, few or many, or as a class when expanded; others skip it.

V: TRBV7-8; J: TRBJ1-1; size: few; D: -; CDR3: CASSLGLWVSVNTEAFF; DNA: TGTGCCAGCAGCTTAGGGTTATGGGTGAGTGTGAACACTGAAGCTTTCTTT
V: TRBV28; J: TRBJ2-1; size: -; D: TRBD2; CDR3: CASRGSGFVNEQFF; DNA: TGTGCCAGCAGGGGTAGCGGGTTCGTTAATGAGCAGTTCTTC
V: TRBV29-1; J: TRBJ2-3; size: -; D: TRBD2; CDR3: CSVEQAGGSTDTQYF; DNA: TGCAGCGTTGAACAAGCGGGAGGAAGCACAGATACGCAGTATTTT
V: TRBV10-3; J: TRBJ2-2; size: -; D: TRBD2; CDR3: CAISAGSGRGTGELFF; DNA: TGTGCCATCAGTGCGGGTAGCGGGAGAGGTACCGGGGAGCTGTTTTTT
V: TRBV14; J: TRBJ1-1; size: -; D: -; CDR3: CASSQEPARMNTEAFF; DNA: TGTGCCAGCAGCCAAGAGCCGGCTCGGATGAACACTGAAGCTTTCTTT
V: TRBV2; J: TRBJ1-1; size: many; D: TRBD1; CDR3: CASSPNRGLVLAEAFF; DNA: TGTGCCAGCAGTCCCAACAGGGGTCTTGTTCTCGCTGAAGCTTTCTTT
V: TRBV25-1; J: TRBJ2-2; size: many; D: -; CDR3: CASSGELPTGELFF; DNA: TGTGCCAGCAGTGGGGAGCTCCCCACCGGGGAGCTGTTTTTT
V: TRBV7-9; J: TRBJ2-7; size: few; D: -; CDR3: CASSLLGGVEQYF; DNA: TGTGCCAGCAGCTTATTAGGAGGGGTCGAGCAGTACTTC
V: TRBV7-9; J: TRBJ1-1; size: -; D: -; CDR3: CASSLQGPIVF; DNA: TGTGCCAGCAGCTTACAGGGGCCTATAGTCTTT
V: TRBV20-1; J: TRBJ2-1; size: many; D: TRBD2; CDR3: CSAQTSGIYNEQFF; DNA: TGCAGTGCCCAGACTAGCGGGATATACAATGAGCAGTTCTTC
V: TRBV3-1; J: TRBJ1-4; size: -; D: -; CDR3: CASSQEPAFNEKLFF; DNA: TGTGCCAGCAGCCAAGAGCCAGCCTTTAATGAAAAACTGTTTTTT
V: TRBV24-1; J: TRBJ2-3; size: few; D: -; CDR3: CATSGPKRADTQYF; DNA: TGTGCCACCAGTGGCCCCAAAAGGGCAGATACGCAGTATTTT
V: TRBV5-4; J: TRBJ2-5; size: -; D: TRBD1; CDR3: CASSSRTGQETQYF; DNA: TGTGCCAGCAGCTCCCGGACAGGCCAAGAGACCCAGTACTTC
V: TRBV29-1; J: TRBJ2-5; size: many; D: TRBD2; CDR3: CSVRLAGDETQYF; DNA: TGCAGCGTAAGACTAGCGGGAGATGAGACCCAGTACTTC
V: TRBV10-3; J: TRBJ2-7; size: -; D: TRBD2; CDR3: CAISERSGSDEQYF; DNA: TGTGCCATCAGTGAACGGAGCGGGAGTGACGAGCAGTACTTC
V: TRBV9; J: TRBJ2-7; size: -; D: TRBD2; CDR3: CASSVGGGGNEQYF; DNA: TGTGCCAGCAGCGTAGGCGGGGGTGGAAACGAGCAGTACTTC